This TCR beta chain was retrieved from a study of T cells in Graves' hyperthyroidism and ophthalmopathy. Study observations and caveats: Model output signaled ophthalmopathy a median roughly 6.5 months ahead of onset. A model of 13 V-J features distinguished ophthalmopathy from stable hyperthyroidism.

Per germline, CDR1 SNHLY and CDR2 FYNNEI. Trimming pared 0 bases from V and 8 bases from J, leaving 8 bases between. The CDR3 totals 13 residues. TCR beta CDR3 sequences were amplified from RNA transcripts. With the HTBI primer set, the TCR CDR3 went through a first round of RT-PCR. TCRdb called the multiplex PCR reads again in MiXCR, with one record for every CDR3 protein. The data hold hundreds of thousands of distinct CDR3 sequences, with under 15% observed a single time. This clonotype was counted at least ten times. The target antigen is unknown. Material: blood. The source of this sequence is a woman between 18 and 29 years old with Graves' hyperthyroidism. The chain employs TRBV2 and TRBJ2-1; no clear D. The CDR3 is CASSEARPHEQFF. The CDR3 DNA reads as TGTGCCAGCAGTGAAGCGCGACCTCATGAGCAGTTCTTC.